This T cell receptor (beta chain) was captured in a study of shared clonotypes between healthy human individuals. Study-wide results and caveats: Sequencing depth was a factor that was expected to affect clonotype sharing among donors. Rarefaction analysis demonstrated incomplete sorted-subset sequencing notwithstanding large depth. Relative to their counterparts shared across all four donors, non-shared clonotypes exhibited diminished generation probabilities.

A word on this clone: Its target is not known.

Germline trimming cut 4 bases from V and 6 bases from J; bases unmatched to any gene: 11. The germline V gene encodes CDR1 SGHRS and CDR2 YFSETQ. The CDR3 length is 15 residues. Original analysis: Filtering differed for immunoSEQ, which gave only junction sequences without quality scores. Assay used: immunoSEQ multiplex PCR; TCRdb lists only in-frame clones, some missing. The V and J calls and clone size were taken over from that table, and D and trimming were inferred from the DNA. The sample records more than 2,000,000 clones, about 92% being singletons. The V call is TRBV5-1, the J call TRBJ2-7; TRBD1 matches at 9 bases. The origin of this receptor is a man between 18 and 35 years old in good health. Some clones in this sample may be carry-over from other donors' samples. The specimen sequenced was naive CD4+ T cells from PBMCs. Subset in this sample: CD45RA+ positively selected. The CDR3 loop is CASSHDGQGNSEQYF. Written as DNA, the CDR3 is TGCGCCAGCAGCCACGACGGACAGGGGAACTCCGAGCAGTACTTC.